This note documents a single T cell receptor (beta chain) sequence. What antigen it recognizes has not been identified. Base-call qualities are not available, and no considerably larger clone is one nucleotide away. The time point label corresponds to: week 5, during vaccination. Each vaccine dose was 300 ug of a 20-mer mutant IDH1 peptide in Montanide, given subcutaneously with topical imiquimod. All donors had newly diagnosed IDH1-mutant astrocytomas of WHO grade 3 or 4 that showed loss of nuclear ATRX. The samples were drawn from NOA16, a multicentre, single-arm, open-label phase I trial in Germany that tested a mutant IDH1 peptide vaccine in humans for the first time. Genomic DNA for TCRB sequencing was extracted from EDTA blood using the DNeasy Blood and Tissue Kit. This sample was included in a study of a mutant IDH1 vaccine in newly diagnosed glioma (dated by TCRdb to the early 2020s). With regard to the full study: Eight vaccinations were administered to patients in weeks 1, 3, 5, 7, 11, 15, 19 and 23, corresponding to visits V03 through V10. Vaccination began 4-6 weeks after radiotherapy alone, or alongside temozolomide cycles in the chemotherapy-containing groups. Of the roughly 34 treated patients, around 62% were male and 37.5% were female, and the mean age was approximately 37 years. Before enrollment, patients had received standard therapy of radiotherapy alone, temozolomide alone, or radiochemotherapy with temozolomide; most received the combination. Peripheral blood was collected at six visits: V03 (baseline), V05, V07, V10, V12 and V13. For exploratory analyses, roughly 25 treated patients had longitudinal TCRB deep sequencing done wherever samples were available.

Library method: the immunoSEQ multiplex PCR assay. Rearranged TCR beta chain sequences were amplified with the hsTCRB Kit following the manufacturer's protocol. TCRB libraries were sequenced on an Illumina MiSeq. From the authors' description of their analysis: The proprietary platform of the kit vendor was used for demultiplexing, trimming and gene mapping. Held by TCRdb, this immuneACCESS table contains in-frame sequences only and omits some clones. Under half of the omission traces to an unresolved V gene where checked; the cause of the rest is unknown. For V, J and clone size, that table is used; D and trimming come from the DNA. A total of over 50,000 clones appear in this sample, approximately 90% of them only once. Approximately 4.2% of the sample goes to the ten largest clones. Points the paper makes about the study in general: No apparent relationship was observed between pseudoprogression and alterations in the top peripheral T cell clonotypes detected by TCRB sequencing. It was noted by the authors that analyses of patient blood samples could not be reproduced owing to sample limitations. Selection of PBMC samples for TCRB deep sequencing was based on availability. Vaccine-induced immune responses across multiple MHC alleles were detected in 93.3% of patients.

The receptor was isolated from a woman in her thirties or forties with glioma. The sequencing here drew on PBMCs, taken from a glioma patient whose treatment included an IDH1 peptide vaccine.

The nucleotide sequence is given as TGTGCCAGCAGCCAAGAATATGGCTACACCTTC. Translated, this gives CASSQEYGYTF. The chain is made from TRBV4-2 and TRBJ1-2, with the D gene not clear enough to name. V is reduced by 0 bases and J by 5 bases, leaving a spacing of 1 base between them. Based on the germline V gene, the CDR1 and CDR2 sequences are LGHNA and YNFKEQ. The CDR3 goes from the cysteine to the phenylalanine over 11 residues. Kept here is only the CDR3 DNA, which spans 33 bases and is read in frame from base 1.